This T cell receptor (beta chain) came from a study of cytomegalovirus exposure and HLA in healthy donors. V lost 5 bases and J lost 6, with 11 bases in between. This CDR3 region has 12 residues. Germline V gene sequence: CDR1 SGHNT, CDR2 YENEEA. 60 Vbeta and 13 Jbeta primers were used in PCR. Measured with immunoSEQ multiplex PCR; TCRdb has only the in-frame clones, and not every one. The profile shows about 160,000 clones, approximately 72% of them singletons. This TCR was recovered from a female donor in good health and CMV-seronegative. The chain links TRBV11-3 to TRBJ2-7, with D uncertain. Source material: PBMCs. The CDR3 sequence: CASSPRGGEQYF. The CDR3 DNA reads as TGTGCCAGCAGCCCTCGAGGCGGCGAGCAGTACTTC.